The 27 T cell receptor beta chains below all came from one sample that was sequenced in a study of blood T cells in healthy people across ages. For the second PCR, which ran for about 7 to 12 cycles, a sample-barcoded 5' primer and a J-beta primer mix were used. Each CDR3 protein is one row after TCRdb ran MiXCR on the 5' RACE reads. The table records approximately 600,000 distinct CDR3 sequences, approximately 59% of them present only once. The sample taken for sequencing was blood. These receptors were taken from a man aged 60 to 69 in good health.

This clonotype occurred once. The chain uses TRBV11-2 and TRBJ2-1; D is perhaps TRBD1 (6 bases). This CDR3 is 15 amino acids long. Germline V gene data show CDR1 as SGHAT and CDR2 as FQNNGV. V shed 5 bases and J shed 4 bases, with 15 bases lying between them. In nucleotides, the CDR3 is TGTGCCAGCAGCACGCAGGGGATGAGGTACAATGAGCAGTTCTTC. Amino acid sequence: CASSTQGMRYNEQFF.

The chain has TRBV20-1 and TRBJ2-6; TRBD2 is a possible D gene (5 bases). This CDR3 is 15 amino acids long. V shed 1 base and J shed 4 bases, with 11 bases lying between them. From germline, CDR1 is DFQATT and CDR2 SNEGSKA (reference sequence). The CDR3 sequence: CSARVSGKGANVLTF. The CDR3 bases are TGCAGTGCTAGAGTCTCGGGGAAAGGGGCCAACGTCCTGACTTTC.

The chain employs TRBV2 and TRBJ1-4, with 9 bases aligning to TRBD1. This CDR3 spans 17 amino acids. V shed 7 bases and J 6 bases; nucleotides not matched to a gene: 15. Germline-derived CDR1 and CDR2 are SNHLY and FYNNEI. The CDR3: CASTQRTGEVIYEKLFF. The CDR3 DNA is TGTGCCAGCACCCAGAGGACAGGGGAGGTCATTTATGAAAAACTGTTTTTT.

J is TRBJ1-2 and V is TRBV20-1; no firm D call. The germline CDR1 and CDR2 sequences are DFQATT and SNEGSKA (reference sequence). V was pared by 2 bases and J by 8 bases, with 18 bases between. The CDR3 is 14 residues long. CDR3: CSARPPVVPGGYTF. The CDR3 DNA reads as TGCAGTGCTAGACCCCCTGTAGTCCCCGGAGGCTACACCTTC.

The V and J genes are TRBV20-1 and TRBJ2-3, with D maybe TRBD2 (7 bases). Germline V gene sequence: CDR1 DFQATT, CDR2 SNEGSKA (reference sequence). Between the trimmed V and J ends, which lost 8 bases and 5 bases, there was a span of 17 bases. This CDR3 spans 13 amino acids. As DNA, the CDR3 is TGCAGTTGTGGGGGGGCGCATGGAGATACGCAGTATTTT. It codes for CSCGGAHGDTQYF.

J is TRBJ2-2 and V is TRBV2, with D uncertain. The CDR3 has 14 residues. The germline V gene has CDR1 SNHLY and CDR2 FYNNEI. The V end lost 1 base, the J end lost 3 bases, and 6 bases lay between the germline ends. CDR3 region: CASSEVRYTGELFF. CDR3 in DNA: TGTGCCAGCAGTGAAGTCCGGTACACCGGGGAGCTGTTTTTT.

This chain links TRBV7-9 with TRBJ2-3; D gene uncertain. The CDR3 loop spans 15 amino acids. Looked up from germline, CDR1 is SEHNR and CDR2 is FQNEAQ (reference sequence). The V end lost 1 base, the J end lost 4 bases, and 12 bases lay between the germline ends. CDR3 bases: TGTGCCAGCAGCTTAGTGGGATTAGCTTCAGATACGCAGTATTTT. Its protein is CASSLVGLASDTQYF.

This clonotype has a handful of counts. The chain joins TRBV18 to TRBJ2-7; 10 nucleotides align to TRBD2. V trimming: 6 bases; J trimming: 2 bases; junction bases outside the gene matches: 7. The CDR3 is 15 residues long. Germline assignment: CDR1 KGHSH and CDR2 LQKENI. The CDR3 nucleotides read TGTGCCAGCTCCCAACTAGCGGGGTCCCCCTACGAGCAGTACTTC. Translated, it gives CASSQLAGSPYEQYF.

This CDR3 is CASSSGRTDATLYSNQPQHF. DNA of the CDR3: TGTGCCAGCAGTTCGGGGAGGACAGACGCAACCCTTTATAGCAATCAGCCCCAGCATTTT. V and J are TRBV28 and TRBJ1-5; D is possibly TRBD1 (6 bases). Between the trimmed V and J ends, which lost 4 bases and 0 bases, there was a span of 25 bases. Per germline, CDR1 MDHEN and CDR2 SYDVKM. The CDR3 covers 20 residues.

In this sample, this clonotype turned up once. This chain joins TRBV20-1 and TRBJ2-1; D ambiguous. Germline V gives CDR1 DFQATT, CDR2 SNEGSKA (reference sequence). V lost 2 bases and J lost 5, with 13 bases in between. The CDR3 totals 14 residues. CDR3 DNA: TGCAGTGCTAGAAGGGCATCGGGCCACAATGAGCAGTTCTTC. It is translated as CSARRASGHNEQFF.

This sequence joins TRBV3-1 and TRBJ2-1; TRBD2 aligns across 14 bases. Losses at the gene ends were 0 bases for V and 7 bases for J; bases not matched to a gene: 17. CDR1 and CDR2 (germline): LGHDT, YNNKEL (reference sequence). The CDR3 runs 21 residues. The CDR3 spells CASSQERDPRLAGGRKNEQFF. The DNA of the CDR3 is TGTGCCAGCAGCCAAGAACGGGACCCTCGACTAGCGGGGGGGCGAAAAAATGAGCAGTTCTTC.

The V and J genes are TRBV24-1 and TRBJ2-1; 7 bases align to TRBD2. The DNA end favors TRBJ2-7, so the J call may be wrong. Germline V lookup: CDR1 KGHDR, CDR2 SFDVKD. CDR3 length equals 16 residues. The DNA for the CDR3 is TGTGCCACAAGCAACGCCGGGACTACGGCCTACAATGAGCAGTACTTC. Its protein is CATSNAGTTAYNEQYF.

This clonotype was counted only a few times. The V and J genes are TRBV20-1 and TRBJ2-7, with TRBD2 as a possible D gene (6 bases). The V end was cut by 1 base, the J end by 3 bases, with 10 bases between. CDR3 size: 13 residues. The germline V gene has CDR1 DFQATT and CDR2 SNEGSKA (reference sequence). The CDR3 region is CSARGVADYEQYF. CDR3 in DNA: TGCAGTGCTAGAGGGGTAGCGGACTACGAGCAGTACTTC.

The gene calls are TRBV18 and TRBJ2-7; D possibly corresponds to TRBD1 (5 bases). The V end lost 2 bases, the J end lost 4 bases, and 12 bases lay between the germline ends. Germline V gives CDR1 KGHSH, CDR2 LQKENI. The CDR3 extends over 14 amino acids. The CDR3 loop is CASSPADTLYEQYF. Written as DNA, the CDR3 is TGTGCCAGCTCACCAGCGGACACCCTGTACGAGCAGTACTTC.

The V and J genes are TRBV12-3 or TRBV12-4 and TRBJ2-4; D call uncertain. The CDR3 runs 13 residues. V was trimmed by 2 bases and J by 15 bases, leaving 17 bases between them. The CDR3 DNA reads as TGTGCCAGCAGTTTAAATGGGTTGGACGTCCCGTACTTC. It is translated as CASSLNGLDVPYF.

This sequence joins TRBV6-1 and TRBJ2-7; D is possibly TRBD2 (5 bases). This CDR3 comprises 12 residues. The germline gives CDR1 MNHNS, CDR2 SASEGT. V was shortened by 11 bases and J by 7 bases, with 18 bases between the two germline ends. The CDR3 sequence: CAADTGSWEQYF. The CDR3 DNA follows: TGTGCCGCGGATACGGGGTCGTGGGAGCAGTACTTC.

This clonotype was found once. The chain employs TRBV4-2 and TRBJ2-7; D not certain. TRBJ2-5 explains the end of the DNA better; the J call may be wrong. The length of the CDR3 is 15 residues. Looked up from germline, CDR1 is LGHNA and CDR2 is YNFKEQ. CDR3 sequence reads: CASSQDRHRGETQYF. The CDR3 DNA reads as TGTGCCAGCAGCCAAGACCGGCATCGTGGAGAGACCCAGTACTTC.

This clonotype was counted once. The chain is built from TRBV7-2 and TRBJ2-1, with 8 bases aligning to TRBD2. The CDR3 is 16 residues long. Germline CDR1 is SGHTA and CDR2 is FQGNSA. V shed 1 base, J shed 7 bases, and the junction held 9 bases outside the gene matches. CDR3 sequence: CASSLVGGASGNEQFF. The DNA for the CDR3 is TGTGCCAGCAGCTTAGTCGGGGGGGCCTCGGGGAATGAGCAGTTCTTC. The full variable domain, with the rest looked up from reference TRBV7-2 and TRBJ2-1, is GAGVSQSPSNKVTEKGKDVELRCDPISGHTALYWYRQSLGQGLEFLIYFQGNSAPDKSGLPSDRFSAERTGGSVSTLTIQRTQQEDSAVYLCASSLVGGASGNEQFFGPGTRLTVL.

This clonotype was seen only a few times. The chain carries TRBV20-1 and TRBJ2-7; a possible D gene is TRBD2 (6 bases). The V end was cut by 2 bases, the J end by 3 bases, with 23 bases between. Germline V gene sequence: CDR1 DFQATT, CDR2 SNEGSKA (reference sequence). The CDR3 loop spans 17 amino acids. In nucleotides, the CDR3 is TGCAGTGCTAGATACTCTAATGGGGGACTTAAAATCTACGAGCAGTACTTC. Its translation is CSARYSNGGLKIYEQYF.

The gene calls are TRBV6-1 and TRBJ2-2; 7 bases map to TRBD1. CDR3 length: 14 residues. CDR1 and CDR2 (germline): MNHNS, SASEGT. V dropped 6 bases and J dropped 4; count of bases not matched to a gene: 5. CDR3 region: CASSPGQPTGELFF. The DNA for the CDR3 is TGTGCCAGCAGCCCGGGACAGCCCACCGGGGAGCTGTTTTTT.

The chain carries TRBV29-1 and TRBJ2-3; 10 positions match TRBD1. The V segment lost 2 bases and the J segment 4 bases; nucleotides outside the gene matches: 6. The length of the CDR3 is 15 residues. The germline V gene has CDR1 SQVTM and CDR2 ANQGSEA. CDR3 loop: CSVEFVDRGPDTQYF. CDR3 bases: TGCAGCGTTGAATTCGTCGACAGGGGGCCAGATACGCAGTATTTT.

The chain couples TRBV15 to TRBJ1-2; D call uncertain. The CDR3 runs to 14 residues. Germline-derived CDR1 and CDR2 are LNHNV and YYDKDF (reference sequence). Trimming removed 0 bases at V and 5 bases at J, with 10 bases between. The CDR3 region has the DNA TGTGCCACCAGCAGAGATGTATCGGGTTATGGCTACACCTTC. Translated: CATSRDVSGYGYTF. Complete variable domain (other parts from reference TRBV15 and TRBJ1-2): DAMVIQNPRYQVTQFGKPVTLSCSQTLNHNVMYWYQQKSSQAPKLLFHYYDKDFNNEADTPDNFQSRRPNTSFCFLDIRSPGLGDTAMYLCATSRDVSGYGYTFGSGTRLTVV.

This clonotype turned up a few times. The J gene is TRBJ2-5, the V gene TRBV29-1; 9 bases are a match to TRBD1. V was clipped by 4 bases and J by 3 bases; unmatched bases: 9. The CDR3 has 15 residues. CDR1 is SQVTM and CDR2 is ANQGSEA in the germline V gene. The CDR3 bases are TGCAGCGTTGGAACTACAGGGGGCTGGGAAGAGACCCAGTACTTC. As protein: CSVGTTGGWEETQYF.

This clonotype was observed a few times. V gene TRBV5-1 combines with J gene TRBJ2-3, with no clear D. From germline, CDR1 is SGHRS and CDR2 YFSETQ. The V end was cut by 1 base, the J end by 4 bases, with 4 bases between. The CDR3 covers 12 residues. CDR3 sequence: CASSLWADTQYF. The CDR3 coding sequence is TGCGCCAGCAGCTTGTGGGCAGATACGCAGTATTTT.

CDR3 sequence reads: CASSQPDRRTEAFF. CDR3 sequence (DNA): TGTGCCAGCAGCCAGCCCGACAGGCGCACTGAAGCTTTCTTT. The rearrangement joins TRBV14 to TRBJ1-1, with D possibly being TRBD1 (6 bases). Germline-derived CDR1 and CDR2 are SGHDN and FVKESK. V dropped 3 bases and J dropped 4 bases, with 12 bases sitting between them. The CDR3 extends over 14 amino acids.

In DNA form, the CDR3 reads TGCAGTGCTAAGCGGGGGGGCAATGAGCAGTTCTTC. This gives the protein CSAKRGGNEQFF. This chain uses TRBV20-1 with TRBJ2-1; the match to TRBD2 covers 10 bases. The CDR3 is made up of 12 amino acids. The germline V gene encodes CDR1 DFQATT and CDR2 SNEGSKA (reference sequence). Unmatched junction bases numbered 0, after V lost 4 bases and J lost 6 bases.

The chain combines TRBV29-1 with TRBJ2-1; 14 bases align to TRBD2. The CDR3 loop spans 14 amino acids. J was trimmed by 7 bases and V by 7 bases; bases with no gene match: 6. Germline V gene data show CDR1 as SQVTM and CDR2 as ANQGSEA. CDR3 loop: CSASGLAGGNEQFF. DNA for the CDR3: TGCAGCGCCTCCGGACTAGCGGGGGGTAATGAGCAGTTCTTC.